The 26 T cell receptor beta chains given below trace back to one sample, sequenced in a study of shared clonotypes between healthy human individuals. Repertoires were generated with immunoSEQ multiplex PCR, while TCRdb's copy carries only in-frame clones and drops some. The data hold 2 million to 2.5 million clones, with 90% to 95% observed a single time. Sequencing was done on a sample of naive CD4+ T cells sorted from blood. Subset of the sample: CD45RA+ positively selected. These TCRs come from a man between 18 and 35 years old in good health.

As to this clone: The sample holds other DNA sequences that translate to the same CDR3. The chain joins TRBV6-5 to TRBJ1-2; D is possibly TRBD1 (6 bases). Trimming removed 7 bases at V and 2 bases at J, with 11 bases between. The CDR3 length is 13 residues. The V gene's germline CDR1 is MNHEY and CDR2 SVGAGI. The CDR3 is CASTRGANYGYTF. CDR3 nucleotide sequence: TGTGCCAGCACTCGGGGGGCAAACTATGGCTACACCTTC.

The chain has TRBV10-2 and TRBJ1-3, with D perhaps TRBD1 (5 bases). This CDR3 is built from 15 residues. Trimming pared 6 bases from V and 3 bases from J, leaving 15 bases between. CDR1 is WSHSY, CDR2 SAAADI, per germline. CDR3 DNA: TGCGCCAGCAGCCATCCCGGGGCGCGTGGAAACACCATATATTTT. It translates to CASSHPGARGNTIYF.

In regard to this clone: This specimen includes other DNA sequences encoding the same CDR3. The chain joins TRBV5-4 to TRBJ1-1, with 7 bases fitting TRBD1. This CDR3 contains 14 residues. Germline lookup yields CDR1 SGHNT and CDR2 YYREEE (reference sequence). Trimming at V came to 3 bases and at J to 2 bases, leaving 4 bases not matched to a gene. In DNA form, the CDR3 reads TGTGCCAGCAGCTCCCAGGGGGTTAACACTGAAGCTTTCTTT. This translates into CASSSQGVNTEAFF.

This clone was seen only once. The V and J genes are TRBV10-3 and TRBJ2-6, with 10 bases that match TRBD1. V lost 7 bases to trimming and J lost 0 bases; unmatched junction nucleotides: 6. The CDR3 length is 17 residues. In germline, CDR1 is ENHRY, CDR2 SYGVKD. DNA for the CDR3: TGTGCCATCAACCTGGGACAGGGGAGCTCTGGGGCCAACGTCCTGACTTTC. Its translation is CAINLGQGSSGANVLTF.

In the case of this clone: Additional DNA sequences in this sample encode the identical CDR3. The rearrangement uses TRBV11-3 and TRBJ2-7; D is unresolved. The CDR3 has 12 residues. V was clipped by 2 bases and J by 5 bases, with 7 bases between them. Germline CDR1 is SGHNT and CDR2 is YENEEA. Here the CDR3 DNA reads TGTGCCAGCAGCTTATCCGGAGACGAGCAGTACTTC. Protein: CASSLSGDEQYF.

This chain links TRBV18 with TRBJ2-3, with D possibly called TRBD1 or TRBD2 (6 bases each). V dropped 6 bases and J dropped 4 bases, with 14 bases sitting between them. The CDR3 is 14 residues long. Germline loops: CDR1 KGHSH, CDR2 LQKENI. The CDR3 DNA reads TGTGCCAGCTCTCCCCCGGGGGCCCCAGATACGCAGTATTTT. This codes for CASSPPGAPDTQYF.

With regard to this clone: Other DNA sequences in this specimen translate into the identical CDR3. V usage is TRBV6-1 and J usage is TRBJ1-5; D is undetermined. The CDR3 spans 13 residues. The germline V and J ends were trimmed by 3 bases and 3 bases, with 6 bases remaining between them. The germline CDR1 and CDR2 sequences are MNHNS and SASEGT. Written as DNA, the CDR3 is TGTGCCAGCAGTGACAGGTTCAATCAGCCCCAGCATTTT. This encodes CASSDRFNQPQHF.

The V and J genes are TRBV29-1 and TRBJ2-1; possible D gene TRBD1, 6 bases. CDR3 length: 14 amino acids. V shed 6 bases and J shed 4 bases, with 16 bases lying between them. Germline V lookup: CDR1 SQVTM, CDR2 ANQGSEA. This CDR3 is CSVDQGFLYNEQFF. The CDR3 DNA is TGCAGCGTGGACCAGGGGTTCCTATACAATGAGCAGTTCTTC.

The chain is built from TRBV5-1 and TRBJ1-5, with D perhaps TRBD1 (6 bases). The CDR3 totals 14 residues. Trimming took 4 bases from V and 6 from J, leaving 14 bases between them. The V gene's germline CDR1 is SGHRS and CDR2 YFSETQ. In DNA form, the CDR3 reads TGCGCCAGCAGCCCGGAGGGGGGATCTCAGCCCCAGCATTTT. Translation gives CASSPEGGSQPQHF.

V usage is TRBV29-1 and J usage is TRBJ2-1; D gene uncertain. From germline, CDR1 is SQVTM and CDR2 ANQGSEA. V was pared by 8 bases and J by 3 bases, with 14 bases between. The CDR3 runs to 13 residues. CDR3 region: CSQTQAGYNEQFF. CDR3 sequence (DNA): TGCAGCCAAACCCAAGCAGGCTACAATGAGCAGTTCTTC.

Concerning this clone itself: This same CDR3 is encoded by further DNA sequences in the sample. The chain recombines TRBV5-1 with TRBJ1-6; 9 bases are shared with TRBD1. Germline V gives CDR1 SGHRS, CDR2 YFSETQ. V shed 0 bases, J shed 6 bases, and the junction held 1 base outside the gene matches. The CDR3 totals 15 residues. Written as DNA, the CDR3 is TGCGCCAGCAGCTTGGGGACAGGGGCTAATTCACCCCTCCACTTT. This translates into CASSLGTGANSPLHF. Filled out from reference TRBV5-1 and TRBJ1-6, the complete variable domain reads KAGVTQTPRYLIKTRGQQVTLSCSPISGHRSVSWYQQTPGQGLQFLFEYFSETQRNKGNFPGRFSGRQFSNSRSEMNVSTLELGDSALYLCASSLGTGANSPLHFGNGTRLTVT.

This clone was counted once. The gene calls are TRBV19 and TRBJ1-1, with 8 positions matching TRBD1. In germline, CDR1 is LNHDA, CDR2 SQIVND (reference sequence). V was clipped by 6 bases and J by 3 bases; unmatched bases: 9. CDR3 length: 15 amino acids. CDR3 sequence reads: CASRDRGIGDTEAFF. The CDR3 DNA reads as TGTGCCAGTAGAGACAGGGGAATAGGAGACACTGAAGCTTTCTTT.

V and J are TRBV9 and TRBJ2-4; the D gene could be TRBD1 or TRBD2 (6 bases each). Germline CDR1 and CDR2: SGDLS and YYNGEE. V dropped 0 bases and J dropped 6 bases, with 13 bases sitting between them. This CDR3 is built from 15 residues. In nucleotides, the CDR3 is TGTGCCAGCAGCGTAGGTACCGGGGGCGGAAACATTCAGTACTTC. Translating it yields CASSVGTGGGNIQYF.

The gene calls are TRBV4-2 and TRBJ2-5; D is undetermined. CDR1 is LGHNA, CDR2 YNFKEQ, per germline. CDR3 length equals 14 residues. Trimming took 2 bases from V and 1 from J, leaving 8 bases between them. CDR3 protein: CASSQTAGQETQYF. CDR3 sequence (DNA): TGTGCCAGCAGCCAAACCGCAGGCCAAGAGACCCAGTACTTC.

The V and J genes are TRBV18 and TRBJ2-1; tentatively, D is TRBD2 (6 bases). The CDR3 covers 13 residues. The germline V gene has CDR1 KGHSH and CDR2 LQKENI. Between the trimmed V and J ends, which lost 5 bases and 8 bases, there was a span of 13 bases. The DNA of the CDR3 is TGTGCCAGCTCAGTCCGGGACTCCCATGAGCAGTTCTTC. Its protein is CASSVRDSHEQFF.

V usage is TRBV2 and J usage is TRBJ2-1; D gene unclear. Germline CDR1 SNHLY, CDR2 FYNNEI. The CDR3 contains 13 residues. V gave up 6 bases and J gave up 3 bases, with 9 bases separating them. The CDR3 loop is CASSLDRYNEQFF. DNA for the CDR3: TGTGCCAGCAGCCTCGATCGCTACAATGAGCAGTTCTTC.

This clone was detected once. The chain joins TRBV19 to TRBJ2-2; the D is unclear. Germline V gene lookup returns CDR1 LNHDA and CDR2 SQIVND (reference sequence). V lost 8 bases to trimming and J lost 5 bases, with 21 bases between them. The CDR3 consists of 16 residues. DNA of the CDR3: TGTGCCAGTGGCCCTCCCGAGACCTCTAGTACCGGGGAGCTGTTTTTT. Translation: CASGPPETSSTGELFF.

V is TRBV2 and J is TRBJ1-5; the D gene is possibly TRBD1 (6 bases). Deletions cut 2 bases from V and 5 bases from J, with 10 bases between. Germline CDR1 reads SNHLY; CDR2 reads FYNNEI. The CDR3 runs to 14 residues. The CDR3 nucleotides are TGTGCCAGCAGTGAAACGACAGGATATCAGCCCCAGCATTTT. Amino acid sequence: CASSETTGYQPQHF.

The chain employs TRBV5-8 and TRBJ1-6; TRBD1 is a possible D gene (6 bases). This CDR3 comprises 14 residues. V lost 9 bases, J lost 4 bases, and 14 bases lay in between. CDR1 and CDR2 from the germline V gene are SGHTS and YDEGEE. This CDR3 is CATPEGGYNSPLHF. The CDR3 nucleotides are TGTGCCACTCCCGAAGGGGGTTATAATTCACCCCTCCACTTT.

The chain recombines TRBV5-1 with TRBJ2-3; 10 bases are a match to TRBD2. Trimming at V came to 9 bases and at J to 4 bases, leaving 8 bases not matched to a gene. The CDR3 runs 14 residues. CDR1 is SGHRS, CDR2 YFSETQ, per germline. In DNA form, the CDR3 reads TGCGCCACCCAAGGGCTAGCGGGGGCAGATACGCAGTATTTT. This gives the protein CATQGLAGADTQYF.

The CDR3 loop reads CASSLQTTGGYNGYTF. The CDR3 nucleotides read TGTGCCAGCAGTTTACAGACGACAGGGGGGTACAATGGCTACACCTTC. This sequence joins TRBV27 and TRBJ1-2; 9 nucleotides align to TRBD1. The germline gives CDR1 MNHEY, CDR2 SMNVEV (reference sequence). This CDR3 spans 16 amino acids. V shed 2 bases and J 6 bases; nucleotides not matched to a gene: 10.

The chain links TRBV15 to TRBJ2-7; 11 nucleotides agree with TRBD1. CDR1 and CDR2 from the germline V gene are LNHNV and YYDKDF (reference sequence). The CDR3 is 15 amino acids. The junction had 5 bases not matched to a gene; V was cut back by 4 bases and J by 3 bases. The CDR3 nucleotides read TGTGCCACCAGCACCTTAGGGACAGGGGGCTACGAGCAGTACTTC. It yields the protein CATSTLGTGGYEQYF.

The V and J genes are TRBV7-2 and TRBJ2-3, with no clear D. In germline, CDR1 is SGHTA, CDR2 FQGNSA. The V gene lost 5 bases and the J gene lost 5 bases, with 11 bases spanning the gap. This CDR3 spans 13 amino acids. The CDR3 region has the DNA TGTGCCAGCAGCCTAGGGTTGAGAGATACGCAGTATTTT. This translates into CASSLGLRDTQYF. Full variable domain (remainder filled in from reference TRBV7-2 and TRBJ2-3): GAGVSQSPSNKVTEKGKDVELRCDPISGHTALYWYRQSLGQGLEFLIYFQGNSAPDKSGLPSDRFSAERTGGSVSTLTIQRTQQEDSAVYLCASSLGLRDTQYFGPGTRLTVL.

The CDR3 sequence is CASSHESGRFYNEQFF. The CDR3 DNA sequence: TGCGCCAGCAGCCATGAGAGCGGGAGGTTCTACAATGAGCAGTTCTTC. The chain carries TRBV4-3 and TRBJ2-1; 9 nucleotides agree with TRBD2. This CDR3 has 16 amino acids. Germline CDR1 is LGHNA and CDR2 is YSLEER. The junction had 6 bases not matched to a gene; V was cut back by 3 bases and J by 3 bases.

The sample holds one count of this clone. The rearrangement joins TRBV5-6 to TRBJ2-5; 7 bases are shared with TRBD2. The CDR3 extends over 13 amino acids. Germline V gene data show CDR1 as SGHDT and CDR2 as YYEEEE. After removal of 5 bases from V and 4 bases from J, the junction contained 5 bases not matched to a gene. CDR3 coding DNA: TGTGCCAGCAGTTTACTAGCGAGAGAGACCCAGTACTTC. Protein product: CASSLLARETQYF.

This clone was counted a few times. The rearrangement links TRBV13 to TRBJ1-1; D unresolved. V was shortened by 6 bases and J by 3 bases, with 11 bases between the two germline ends. The CDR3 runs 13 residues. The germline V gene has CDR1 PRHDT and CDR2 FYEKMQ (reference sequence). CDR3 protein: CASRPFGDTEAFF. Here the CDR3 DNA reads TGTGCCAGCAGGCCATTTGGGGACACTGAAGCTTTCTTT.